These 18 T cell receptor beta chains were sequenced from one sample in a study of regulatory T cells. What these receptors recognize is not known. Primers: 52 TRBV forward and 13 TRBJ reverse. Here immunoSEQ multiplex PCR was the method, and the copy in TCRdb shows in-frame clones only, minus some. In the table there are roughly 32,000 clones, 75% to 90% of which are singletons. Broader study findings: In CD3G-deficient patients, conventional CD4+ T cells were enriched for hydrophobic CDR3 residues at positions 6 and 7.

The sequenced sample was conventional CD4+ T cells sorted from blood. All receptors come from a person between 18 and 35 years old with CD3G deficiency.

This CDR3 reads CASSLDRVGNEQFF. Written as DNA, the CDR3 is TGCGCCAGCAGCTTAGACAGGGTTGGGAATGAGCAGTTCTTC. J is TRBJ2-1 and V is TRBV5-1; 7 bases align to TRBD1. This CDR3 has 14 amino acids. V was pared by 2 bases and J by 7 bases, with 6 bases of the junction left unmatched. CDR1 is SGHRS, CDR2 YFSETQ, per germline.

The chain combines TRBV28 with TRBJ1-2; TRBD1 aligns across 9 bases. Germline trimming cut 2 bases from V and 0 bases from J; bases unmatched to any gene: 4. The CDR3 is 16 amino acids. CDR1 is MDHEN, CDR2 SYDVKM, per germline. The CDR3 DNA reads TGTGCCAGCAGTTTAGGGACAGGGAGAGCTAACTATGGCTACACCTTC. This codes for CASSLGTGRANYGYTF.

This rearrangement joins TRBV28 to TRBJ1-2, with D possibly being TRBD1 (5 bases). The germline CDR1 and CDR2 sequences are MDHEN and SYDVKM. The CDR3 length is 13 residues. V was cut by 4 bases and J by 8 bases, with 14 bases left in between. The CDR3 is CASSSGTAGGYTF. As DNA, the CDR3 is TGTGCCAGCAGTTCAGGGACGGCGGGGGGCTACACCTTC.

This CDR3 reads CASTFGTGNYGYTF. CDR3 nucleotide sequence: TGTGCCAGCACCTTCGGGACAGGGAACTATGGCTACACCTTC. The chain joins TRBV6-6 to TRBJ1-2; TRBD1 matches 9 bases. V was clipped by 7 bases and J by 2 bases; unmatched bases: 5. Germline assignment: CDR1 MNHNY and CDR2 SVGAGI (reference sequence). The CDR3 sequence is 14 residues long.

The chain recombines TRBV5-1 with TRBJ2-3; possibly TRBD1 or TRBD2 for D (5 bases each). V was clipped by 4 bases and J by 2 bases, with 11 bases between them. CDR1 and CDR2 (germline): SGHRS, YFSETQ. This CDR3 is built from 14 residues. The CDR3 region is CASSVGTHTDTQYF. The CDR3 bases are TGCGCCAGCAGCGTCGGGACCCACACAGATACGCAGTATTTT.

This clone was found once. The CDR3 DNA is TGTGCCAGCAGTGGACCCCTCGGGAGCGGGAGGGCTTATGAGCAGTACTTC. Protein: CASSGPLGSGRAYEQYF. The rearrangement links TRBV28 to TRBJ2-7; 10 nucleotides line up with TRBD2. J lost 7 bases, V lost 5 bases, and 17 bases had no gene match. Germline assignment: CDR1 MDHEN and CDR2 SYDVKM. The CDR3 sequence is 17 residues long.

The chain uses TRBV5-1 and TRBJ2-5; unclear D gene. Germline CDR1 reads SGHRS; CDR2 reads YFSETQ. This CDR3 comprises 15 residues. V was trimmed by 4 bases and J by 1 base, leaving 14 bases between them. In DNA, the CDR3 is TGCGCCAGCAGCCAGGACGTGGGGTTCCAAGAGACCCAGTACTTC. This gives the protein CASSQDVGFQETQYF. Full variable domain (rest looked up from reference TRBV5-1 and TRBJ2-5): KAGVTQTPRYLIKTRGQQVTLSCSPISGHRSVSWYQQTPGQGLQFLFEYFSETQRNKGNFPGRFSGRQFSNSRSEMNVSTLELGDSALYLCASSQDVGFQETQYFGPGTRLLVL.

The chain joins TRBV28 to TRBJ1-4; D ambiguous. Trimming stripped 5 bases from V and 3 bases from J, with 10 bases between. Germline V gene data show CDR1 as MDHEN and CDR2 as SYDVKM. The CDR3 has 14 amino acids. This CDR3 is CASSPVRANEKLFF. The CDR3 bases are TGTGCCAGCAGTCCCGTTAGGGCTAATGAAAAACTGTTTTTT.

The chain recombines TRBV19 with TRBJ1-5, with D tentatively TRBD1 (6 bases). Germline V gene lookup returns CDR1 LNHDA and CDR2 SQIVND (reference sequence). V was shortened by 0 bases and J by 5 bases, with 8 bases between the two germline ends. CDR3 length: 14 amino acids. This CDR3 is CASSIEGTYQPQHF. The CDR3 DNA is TGTGCCAGTAGTATAGAAGGGACATATCAGCCCCAGCATTTT.

This clone was found a few times. The V call is TRBV5-1, the J call TRBJ2-7; D gene uncertain. V was trimmed by 4 bases and J by 0 bases, leaving 8 bases between them. This CDR3 has 13 amino acids. Germline values: CDR1 SGHRS, CDR2 YFSETQ. Here the CDR3 reads CASSRGPSYEQYF. The CDR3 coding sequence is TGCGCCAGCAGCAGAGGACCCTCCTACGAGCAGTACTTC.

The chain uses TRBV28 and TRBJ2-5; weak D call: TRBD2 (5 bases). CDR1 is MDHEN and CDR2 is SYDVKM in the germline V gene. This CDR3 comprises 15 residues. V was trimmed by 7 bases and J by 1 base, leaving 16 bases between them. For the CDR3, the DNA is TGTGCCAGCAACTCCCGGGCTGAGGGCCAAGAGACCCAGTACTTC. As protein: CASNSRAEGQETQYF.

A single count supports this clone. This chain joins TRBV5-1 and TRBJ2-3; D is uncertain. There are 14 residues in the CDR3. CDR1 is SGHRS, CDR2 YFSETQ, per germline. Trimming shortened V by 4 bases and J by 1 base, and 10 bases separated the two germline ends. CDR3 nucleotides: TGCGCCAGCAGCATGGATATACGCACAGATACGCAGTATTTT. This codes for CASSMDIRTDTQYF.

The chain carries TRBV28 and TRBJ2-7; TRBD1 agrees at 12 bases. This CDR3 has 15 residues. With 3 bases clipped from V and 5 bases from J, the junction kept 5 bases outside the gene matches. Germline CDR1 MDHEN, CDR2 SYDVKM. The CDR3 spells CASSLGTGGRDEQYF. The CDR3, as DNA: TGTGCCAGCAGTTTGGGGACAGGGGGCCGTGACGAGCAGTACTTC.

The chain joins TRBV6-1 to TRBJ2-7; 9 positions agree with TRBD1. From germline, CDR1 is MNHNS and CDR2 SASEGT. The CDR3 length is 15 residues. The J segment lost 4 bases and the V segment lost 4 bases, leaving 8 bases of the junction unmatched. This CDR3 is CASSVQGALIYEQYF. The CDR3 DNA sequence: TGTGCCAGCAGTGTACAGGGGGCATTAATATACGAGCAGTACTTC.

The chain couples TRBV30 to TRBJ2-3; D possibly corresponds to TRBD1 (6 bases). This CDR3 spans 16 amino acids. Germline CDR1 reads GTSNPN; CDR2 reads SVGIG (reference sequence). The V gene lost 0 bases and the J gene lost 2 bases, with 15 bases spanning the gap. The CDR3 here is CAWSVRTGRNTDTQYF. CDR3 DNA sequence: TGTGCCTGGAGTGTGCGTACAGGGAGAAACACAGATACGCAGTATTTT. The full variable domain, in which reference TRBV30 and TRBJ2-3 provide the parts outside the CDR3, is SQTIHQWPATLVQPVGSPLSLECTVEGTSNPNLYWYRQAAGRGLQLLFYSVGIGQISSEVPQNLSASRPQDRQFILSSKKLLLSDSGFYLCAWSVRTGRNTDTQYFGPGTRLTVL.

This chain links TRBV6-6 with TRBJ1-4; TRBD1 might be the D (5 bases). This CDR3 is 16 amino acids long. The V and J ends lost 2 bases and 2 bases respectively, with 12 bases between them. Germline CDR1 MNHNY, CDR2 SVGAGI (reference sequence). CDR3 residues: CASSYVSGSTNEKLFF. CDR3 DNA: TGTGCCAGCAGTTACGTCTCAGGGTCGACTAATGAAAAACTGTTTTTT.

The V and J genes are TRBV5-1 and TRBJ2-1; D could derive from TRBD1 or TRBD2 (6 bases each). CDR3 length: 12 amino acids. Germline lookup yields CDR1 SGHRS and CDR2 YFSETQ. V lost 0 bases and J 13 bases, leaving 11 bases between the germline ends. The DNA of the CDR3 is TGCGCCAGCAGCTTGGGCGGGACAAGACAGTTCTTC. This sequence encodes CASSLGGTRQFF.

J is TRBJ2-5 and V is TRBV28, with D possibly matching TRBD1 (5 bases). Germline V gene lookup returns CDR1 MDHEN and CDR2 SYDVKM. The CDR3 is made up of 15 amino acids. V gave up 4 bases and J gave up 2 bases, with 14 bases separating them. The CDR3: CASSSWTLRQETQYF. CDR3 DNA: TGTGCCAGCAGTTCCTGGACATTAAGACAAGAGACCCAGTACTTC.